This TCR beta chain stems from a study of shared clonotypes between healthy human individuals. Points from the study as a whole: A handful of donors showed sharing of 4.5% to 6% of naive CD4 clonotypes. Represented genetic and exposure-history diversity was restricted by having few donors.

Per germline, CDR1 MNHNS and CDR2 SASEGT. The CDR3 contains 13 residues. Deletions cut 7 bases from V and 4 bases from J, with 13 bases between. As to this clone: The target antigen is unknown.

Assay: immunoSEQ multiplex PCR; the TCRdb copy retains only in-frame clones and omits some. This sample has roughly 300,000 clones, with around four fifths found just once. Sequenced: memory CD4+ T cells sorted from blood. Subset denoted: CD45RA-negative fraction. The origin of this receptor is a man aged 25-45 years in good health. The chain couples TRBV6-1 to TRBJ1-1; possibly TRBD1 for D (5 bases). The CDR3 nucleotides read TGTGCCAGCACGGTCCAGGGATCCACTGAAGCTTTCTTT. Amino acid sequence: CASTVQGSTEAFF.